This TCR beta chain was captured in a study of response to subunit inactivated influenza vaccine. Germline CDR1 MDHEN, CDR2 SYDVKM. Trimming took 4 bases from V and 0 from J, leaving 10 bases between them. The CDR3 is 15 residues long. TCRdb recomputed calls from the RT-PCR reads with MiXCR, one row per CDR3 protein. The table has approximately 700,000 distinct CDR3 sequences, approximately 13% seen once. Remarks on this clonotype: Its antigen is undetermined.

Points from the study as a whole: The authors proposed limited new T cell recruitment per seasonal influenza vaccination.

This specimen was PBMCs from blood, taken approximately 15 days before vaccination. This TCR was recovered from a man in his forties or fifties who received an inactivated influenza vaccine. The genes are TRBV28 and TRBJ2-1, with a possible D match to TRBD1 (6 bases). CDR3 sequence: CASSSGTRSYNEQFF. The CDR3 nucleotides are TGTGCCAGCAGTTCGGGGACACGCTCCTACAATGAGCAGTTCTTC.